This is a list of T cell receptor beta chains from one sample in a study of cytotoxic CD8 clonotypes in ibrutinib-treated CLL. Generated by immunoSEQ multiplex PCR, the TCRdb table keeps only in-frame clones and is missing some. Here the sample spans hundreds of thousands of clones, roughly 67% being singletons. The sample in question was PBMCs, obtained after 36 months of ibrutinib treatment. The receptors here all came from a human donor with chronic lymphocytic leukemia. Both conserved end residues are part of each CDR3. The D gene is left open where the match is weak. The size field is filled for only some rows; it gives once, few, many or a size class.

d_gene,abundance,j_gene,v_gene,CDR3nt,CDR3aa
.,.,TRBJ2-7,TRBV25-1,TGTGCCAGCAGTGGTCGGTTTGCCTACGAGCAGTACTTC,CASSGRFAYEQYF
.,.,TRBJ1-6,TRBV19,TGTGCCAGTAGTATTCAAGGACATAAGAGCTCCTATAATTCACCCCTCCACTTT,CASSIQGHKSSYNSPLHF
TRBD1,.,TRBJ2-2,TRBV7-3,TGTGCCAGCAGCCGAGGGACAGGGATCACCGGGGAGCTGTTTTTT,CASSRGTGITGELFF
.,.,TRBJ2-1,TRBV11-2,TGTGCCAGCAGTCTTAGCAATGAGCAGTTCTTC,CASSLSNEQFF
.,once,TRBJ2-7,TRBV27,TGTGCCAGCAGCCAAGGTCGGAGGGGGTACTACGAGCAGTACTTC,CASSQGRRGYYEQYF
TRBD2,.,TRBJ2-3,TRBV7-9,TGTGCCAGCAGCTTAGGGGTAGCGGGGGACACAGATACGCAGTATTTT,CASSLGVAGDTDTQYF
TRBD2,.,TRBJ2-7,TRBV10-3,TGTGCCATCAGTTCGACTAGCGGGGGACCCTACGAGCAGTACTTC,CAISSTSGGPYEQYF
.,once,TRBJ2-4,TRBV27,TGTGCCAGCGGTACTGTAGTACTCCCGATAACCAAAAACATTCAGTACTTC,CASGTVVLPITKNIQYF
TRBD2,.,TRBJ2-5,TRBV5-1,TGCGCCAGCAGCTGGGGGACTAGCGACCCCTCGGAGACCCAGTACTTC,CASSWGTSDPSETQYF
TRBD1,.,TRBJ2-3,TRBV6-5,TGTGCCAGCAGCATAGGGGACAGGGGGCGAGATACGCAGTATTTT,CASSIGDRGRDTQYF
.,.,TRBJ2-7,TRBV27,TGTGCCAGCAGTTACCGCAGGGGCGGATACGAGCAGTACTTC,CASSYRRGGYEQYF
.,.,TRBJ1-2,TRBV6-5,TGTGCCAGCAGTTACTCGGGCAGCCCCTATGGCTACACCTTC,CASSYSGSPYGYTF
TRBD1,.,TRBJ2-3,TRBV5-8,TGTGCCAGCAGCGAACGGGACAGGGGCTTCGGGAGGGGTACAGATACGCAGTATTTT,CASSERDRGFGRGTDTQYF
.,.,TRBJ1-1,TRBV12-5,TGTGCTAGTGGTTTGGGACGAAACACTGAAGCTTTCTTT,CASGLGRNTEAFF
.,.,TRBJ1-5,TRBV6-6,TGTGCCAGCAGTCACTCGACAGATAGCAATCAGCCCCAGCATTTT,CASSHSTDSNQPQHF
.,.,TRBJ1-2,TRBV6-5,TGTGCCAGCAGTGCCCCCTCGGCAGGGCGATATGGCTACACCTTC,CASSAPSAGRYGYTF
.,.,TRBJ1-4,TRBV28,TGTGCCAGCAGTGAGGGGGGAGAGAATGAAAAACTGTTTTTT,CASSEGGENEKLFF
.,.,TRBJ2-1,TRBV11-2,TGTGCCAGCAGCTTAGGGCGTCCCAATGGGCAGTTCTTC,CASSLGRPNGQFF
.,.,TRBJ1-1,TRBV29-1,TGCATCATCCTACACCAACCGCCGGCTTTCTTT,CIILHQPPAFF
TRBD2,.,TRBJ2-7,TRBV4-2,TGTGCCAGCAGCCACCCACCGGGACTAGCGGGGTTTCACGAGCAGTACTTC,CASSHPPGLAGFHEQYF
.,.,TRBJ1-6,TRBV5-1,TGCGCCAGCAGCTTGGGTCCCGGGACATTTCATAATTCACCCCTCCACTTT,CASSLGPGTFHNSPLHF
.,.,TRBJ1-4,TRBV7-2,TGTGCCAGCAGCTTAGGTAGTATCAATGAAAAACTGTTTTTT,CASSLGSINEKLFF
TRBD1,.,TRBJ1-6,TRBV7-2,TGTGCCAGCAGCTTAGTTCGACAGGGGTGGAATTCACCCCTCCACTTT,CASSLVRQGWNSPLHF
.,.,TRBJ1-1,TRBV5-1,TGCGCCAGCAGCTCCGACGGGCACACTGAAGCTTTCTTT,CASSSDGHTEAFF
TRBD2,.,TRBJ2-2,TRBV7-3,TGTGCCAGCAGCTTAGCGGGACTAGCGGGAGTGGACACCGGGGAGCTGTTTTTT,CASSLAGLAGVDTGELFF
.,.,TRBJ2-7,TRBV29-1,TGCAGCGTCGGCCCTGCGAAGACAGGCAAATCTGACGAGCAGTACTTC,CSVGPAKTGKSDEQYF
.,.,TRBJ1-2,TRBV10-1,TGCGCCAGCAGTGGGACAGAGGACTATGGCTACACCTTC,CASSGTEDYGYTF
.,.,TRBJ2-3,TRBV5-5,TGTGCCAGCAGCCATGTAGCAGATACGCAGTATTTT,CASSHVADTQYF
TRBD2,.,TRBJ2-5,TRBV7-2,TGTGCCAGCAGCTTGGAGGGACTAGCGGGACAAGAGACCCAGTACTTC,CASSLEGLAGQETQYF
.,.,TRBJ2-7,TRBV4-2,TGTGCCAGCAGCCAACTTGCGGGGAAAGCAACCTACGAGCAGTACTTC,CASSQLAGKATYEQYF
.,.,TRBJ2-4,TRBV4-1,TGCGCCAGCAGCCAAGTACAGACCATTTCAGCCAAAAACATTCAGTACTTC,CASSQVQTISAKNIQYF
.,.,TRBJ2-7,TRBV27,TGTGCCAGCACACCGAGGGGCGGATACGAGCAGTACTTC,CASTPRGGYEQYF
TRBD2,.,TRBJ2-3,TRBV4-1,TGCGCCAGCAGCCACCCGGGACTAGCCGTAGTCACAGATACGCAGTATTTT,CASSHPGLAVVTDTQYF
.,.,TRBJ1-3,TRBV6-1,TGTGCCAGCAGCGAAGGTGGAGATTTTTACTCTGGAAACACCATATATTTT,CASSEGGDFYSGNTIYF
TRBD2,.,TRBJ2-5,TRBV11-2,TGTGCCAGCAGCCCCCCCGCGGGGGGCCGGACCCAGTACTTC,CASSPPAGGRTQYF
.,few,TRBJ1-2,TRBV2,TGTGCCAGCAGTGAATACAACCGACAACCCATTGGTGGCTACACCTTC,CASSEYNRQPIGGYTF
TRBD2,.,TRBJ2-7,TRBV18,TGTGCCAGCTCACCACGGGCTAGCGGGAGGACCTACGAGCAGTACTTC,CASSPRASGRTYEQYF
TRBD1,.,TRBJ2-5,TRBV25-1,TGTGCCAGCCTAGGACAGGACGGAGAGACCCAGTACTTC,CASLGQDGETQYF
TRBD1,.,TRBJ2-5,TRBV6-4,TGTGCCAGCAGTCCGGACAGGGGATCCCAAGAGACCCAGTACTTC,CASSPDRGSQETQYF
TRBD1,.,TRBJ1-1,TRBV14,TGTGCCAGCAGCCAGCGTTCACTGACAGGGGGGAGCCGCACTGAAGCTTTCTTT,CASSQRSLTGGSRTEAFF
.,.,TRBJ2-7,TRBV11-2,TGTGCCAGCACGCCCGGACAGACCCCCTACGAGCAGTACTTC,CASTPGQTPYEQYF
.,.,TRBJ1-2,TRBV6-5,TGTGCCAGCACTGAGGGATATGGCTACACCTTC,CASTEGYGYTF
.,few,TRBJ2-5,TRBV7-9,TGTGCCAGCAGCTTAGCGCTTCACAGATACTACCAAGAGACCCAGTACTTC,CASSLALHRYYQETQYF
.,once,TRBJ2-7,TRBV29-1,TGCAGCGTTGTCGGGGGACAAGCCTACGAGCAGTACTTC,CSVVGGQAYEQYF
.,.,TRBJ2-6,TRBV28,TGTGCCAGCAGTCCTATCTGGGCGGCCTCTGGGGCCAACGTCCTGACTTTC,CASSPIWAASGANVLTF
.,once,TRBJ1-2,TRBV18,TGTGCCAGCTCACCACGAATTAGCTATGGCTACACCTTC,CASSPRISYGYTF
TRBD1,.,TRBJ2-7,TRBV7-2,TGTGCCACAACATCCTCCCCAGGGGGCGAGGGGCAGTACTTC,CATTSSPGGEGQYF
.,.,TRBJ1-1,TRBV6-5,TGTGCCAGCAGTTACTCGAGGGTTAGCGCTGAAGCTTTCTTT,CASSYSRVSAEAFF
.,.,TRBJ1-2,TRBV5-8,TGTGCCAGCAGCTCCATCAGGGGAACAAGCTATGGCTACACCTTC,CASSSIRGTSYGYTF
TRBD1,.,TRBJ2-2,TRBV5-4,TGTGCCAGCAGCTTATTTAGGGACAGCGCGAACACCGGGGAGCTGTTTTTT,CASSLFRDSANTGELFF
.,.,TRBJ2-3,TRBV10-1,TGCGCCAGCAGTGAGTCGTTGGTCGGGACGGGCACAGATACGCAGTATTTT,CASSESLVGTGTDTQYF